The 8 T cell receptor beta chains given below trace back to one sample, sequenced in a study of shared T cell receptors in the human thymus. Profiled with immunoSEQ multiplex PCR; TCRdb holds only in-frame clones, not every one. Among about 400,000 clones listed, roughly 94% were seen once. Sequencing used thymocytes. The receptors stem from a human donor.

The V and J genes are TRBV5-6 and TRBJ1-5; D not certain. V was shortened by 0 bases and J by 14 bases, with 12 bases between the two germline ends. CDR3 length: 12 amino acids. Germline V gene sequence: CDR1 SGHDT, CDR2 YYEEEE. Here the CDR3 reads CASSLEESEEHF. The CDR3 DNA follows: TGTGCCAGCAGCTTGGAAGAGTCCGAGGAGCATTTT.

The chain is built from TRBV19 and TRBJ2-1; the D gene is possibly TRBD2 (6 bases). Germline values: CDR1 LNHDA, CDR2 SQIVND (reference sequence). The V end was cut by 8 bases, the J end by 2 bases, with 16 bases between. The CDR3 is made up of 15 amino acids. The CDR3 loop is CASQASAGPYNEQFF. The CDR3 nucleotides are TGTGCCAGTCAGGCTTCAGCGGGCCCCTACAATGAGCAGTTCTTC.

This sequence joins TRBV9 and TRBJ2-5; the D call may be TRBD1 or TRBD2 (5 bases each). Between the trimmed V and J ends, which lost 4 bases and 5 bases, there was a span of 18 bases. Germline CDR1 and CDR2: SGDLS and YYNGEE. The CDR3 runs 15 residues. CDR3: CASSPQPSGHETQYF. The CDR3 DNA reads TGTGCCAGCAGCCCCCAACCCTCGGGGCATGAGACCCAGTACTTC.

The rearrangement links TRBV10-3 to TRBJ2-3, with TRBD2 matching 7 bases. V shed 11 bases, J shed 3 bases, and the junction held 17 bases outside the gene matches. The CDR3 extends over 16 amino acids. The germline CDR1 and CDR2 sequences are ENHRY and SYGVKD. This CDR3 reads CASSARTRGRTDTQYF. DNA for the CDR3: TGTGCCTCCTCAGCAAGGACTAGAGGTCGGACAGATACGCAGTATTTT.

The chain joins TRBV18 to TRBJ2-7; D is unclear. Trimming took off 3 bases at V and 5 bases at J, with 20 bases between the two ends. Germline V CDR1 and CDR2: KGHSH, LQKENI. The CDR3 extends over 16 amino acids. In nucleotides, the CDR3 is TGTGCCAGCTCACCGCCCCTACTCCTTATCCGACACGAGCAGTACTTC. As protein: CASSPPLLLIRHEQYF.

The chain recombines TRBV19 with TRBJ2-7; D may be TRBD1 (6 bases). V was trimmed by 6 bases and J by 0 bases, leaving 15 bases between them. Germline CDR1 is LNHDA and CDR2 is SQIVND (reference sequence). The CDR3 runs 15 residues. The CDR3 reads CASRTDGDISYEQYF. The CDR3 nucleotides read TGTGCCAGTAGGACCGACGGGGACATCTCCTACGAGCAGTACTTC.

This clone was recorded once. The rearrangement links TRBV11-2 to TRBJ1-1; 8 bases are shared with TRBD1. The CDR3 spans 16 residues. The germline gives CDR1 SGHAT, CDR2 FQNNGV. With V trimmed by 5 bases and J by 1 base, 9 bases remained unmatched. The CDR3: CASSPWEQGANTEAFF. In DNA form, the CDR3 reads TGTGCCAGCAGCCCCTGGGAGCAGGGGGCGAACACTGAAGCTTTCTTT.

Here the CDR3 reads CASSVQGGTGELFF. CDR3 in DNA: TGTGCCAGCAGTGTACAGGGGGGCACCGGGGAGCTGTTTTTT. The V and J genes are TRBV2 and TRBJ2-2, with 8 bases matching TRBD1. This CDR3 is built from 14 residues. Trimming removed 4 bases from V and 4 bases from J; junction bases left unmatched: 2. CDR1 is SNHLY and CDR2 is FYNNEI in the germline V gene.